A single T cell receptor (beta chain) is shown here with its context. As yet, its antigen is unknown. The source of the sample is a study of blood T cells in healthy people across ages. Trimming removed 0 bases at V and 0 bases at J, with 12 bases between. The germline gives CDR1 MGHRA, CDR2 YSYEKL. The CDR3 runs 18 residues. Primers used in a second PCR of about 7 to 11 cycles were a sample-barcoded 5' primer and a J-beta primer mix. TCRdb fed the 5' RACE reads into MiXCR, producing one record per CDR3 protein. The table records around 670,000 distinct CDR3 sequences, about 30% of them present only once. Overall study results and limits: Researchers judged that diversity estimates from one million T cells fell short of true values. Unsorted PBMCs blocked a conclusive comparison of naive and antigen-experienced cells. Both higher diversity and more naive CD4+ cells marked long-lived donors when set against aged donors. Getting older went along with TCR beta diversity per million T cells dropping roughly linearly.

The chain is built from TRBV4-1 and TRBJ2-6, with unresolved D. Source material: blood. This TCR derives from an elderly woman in good health. CDR3 sequence (DNA): TGCGCCAGCAGCCAAGAGGGAACCCACAACTCTGGGGCCAACGTCCTGACTTTC. Its translation is CASSQEGTHNSGANVLTF.